In this sample, the clone carrying this TCR beta chain turned up once. This table comes from immunoSEQ multiplex PCR, and its TCRdb copy is limited to in-frame clones, with some not included. The sample lists under 75,000 clones; 88% were seen once. This sample stems from a study of blood T cell repertoires in COVID-19. Study background: Sites in the United States, Italy and Spain provided acute and convalescent COVID-19 samples. From T cells, B-cell-depleted T cells, or PBMCs came the material, which was cDNA or gDNA.

The CDR3 covers 16 residues. From germline, CDR1 is SGHTA and CDR2 FQGNSA. V lost 0 bases to trimming and J lost 4 bases, with 13 bases between them. J is TRBJ2-1 and V is TRBV7-2; the D gene is possibly TRBD2 (6 bases). This TCR was recovered from a man aged 50-59 years with active COVID-19. Sequenced material: peripheral blood. For the CDR3, the DNA is TGTGCCAGCAGCTTAGCTAGACTAGAGCCTTACAATGAGCAGTTCTTC. Translated: CASSLARLEPYNEQFF.